The clone carrying this T cell receptor (beta chain) was seen many times. The target antigen is unknown. The data stem from a study of regulatory T cells in long-lasting Graves disease. Notes on the study in general: Lower TCR diversity was seen in persistent Graves' patients than in newly diagnosed ones.

The sample's time point: persistent/refractory GD, antithyroid drugs over 5 years with positive TRAb. Isolated PBMC RNA provided the starting material for the TCR library. The authors drew 7.5 to 10 milliliters of peripheral blood into EDTA tubes. Arm-PCR of CDR3 regions and iRepertoire HTBI primers were the basis on which TCR beta libraries were built. One entry per CDR3 protein, called by TCRdb with MiXCR from the multiplex PCR reads. The table records almost 350,000 distinct CDR3 sequences, less than 20% of them present only once. CDR1 and CDR2 (germline): SGHAT, FQNNGV. The ends lost 4 bases at V and 7 bases at J; junction bases unmatched: 5. There are 13 residues in the CDR3.

This TCR was sampled from a female donor with Graves disease. The material sequenced was peripheral blood mononuclear cells (PBMCs), taken when the disease was refractory, from a patient treated with antithyroid drugs. V gene TRBV11-2 combines with J gene TRBJ1-2, with 8 bases fitting TRBD1. The CDR3 bases are TGTGCCAGCAGCTCCTACAGGGGGGGTGGCTACACCTTC. This gives the protein CASSSYRGGGYTF.